Listed below are T cell receptor beta chains from one sample, sequenced in a study of identical twins. TCRdb reprocessed the 5' RACE reads via MiXCR and lists one record per CDR3 protein. The table includes under 1 million distinct CDR3 sequences, roughly 12% detected once. These data are also associated with another study on yellow fever vaccine responses in identical twins.

Sequenced: PBMCs. Receptors were obtained from a woman younger than 35 in good health. Both conserved end residues are part of each CDR3. The order of the fields is J gene, D gene, V gene, clone size, CDR3 DNA, CDR3 protein. A D gene is named only where the DNA matches it firmly. Size tells how often a clone was seen (once, few, many) or the class of an expanded clone, and some rows leave it out.

TRBJ2-2 | TRBD1 | TRBV5-1 | . | TGCGCCAGCAGAAGGACAGGGAATTCCGGGGAGCTGTTTTTT | CASRRTGNSGELFF
TRBJ2-7 | . | TRBV2 | . | TGTGCCAGCAGTGAAATGGCCAGGGGCCCCTCCGAGCAGTACTTC | CASSEMARGPSEQYF
TRBJ2-1 | . | TRBV6-1 | few | TGTGCCAGCAGTGAAACCAGGGCCCCCTACAATGAGCAGTTCTTC | CASSETRAPYNEQFF
TRBJ2-1 | . | TRBV27 | few | TGTGCCAGCAGTTCCGGCCAGGGGAGGGTTCCCTACAATGAGCAGTTCTTC | CASSSGQGRVPYNEQFF
TRBJ2-5 | . | TRBV2 | . | TGTGCCAGCAACTTAGAGACCCAGTACTTC | CASNLETQYF
TRBJ2-2 | . | TRBV6-4 | few | TGTGCCACCCGTCAGGAGGGGGTCACCGGGGAGCTGTTTTTT | CATRQEGVTGELFF
TRBJ1-3 | . | TRBV3-1 | few | TGTGCCAGCAGCCAAGCATGGGCCTCTGGAAACACCATATATTTT | CASSQAWASGNTIYF
TRBJ2-1 | . | TRBV6-1 | . | TGTGCCAGCGAGTGGATAGCTCACAATGAGCAGTTCTTC | CASEWIAHNEQFF
TRBJ2-7 | . | TRBV7-2 | . | TGTGCCAGCAGCTTATCAGGGGCTCTCGACGAGCAGTACTTC | CASSLSGALDEQYF
TRBJ1-5 | . | TRBV7-9 | few | TGTGCCAGCAGCGAGGGGAGGGTTAGCAATCAGCCCCAGCATTTT | CASSEGRVSNQPQHF
TRBJ1-6 | TRBD1 | TRBV7-9 | few | TGTGCCAGCAGCTCGCAGGGGGCGGAGGTGGTTTCACCCCTCCACTTT | CASSSQGAEVVSPLHF
TRBJ2-7 | . | TRBV5-5 | many | TGTGCCAGCGGTCTCGAGCAGTACTTC | CASGLEQYF
TRBJ2-7 | TRBD2 | TRBV13 | . | TGTACCAGCAGCTACGGGACTAGCGGGACCTACGAGCAGTACTTC | CTSSYGTSGTYEQYF
TRBJ2-1 | TRBD1 | TRBV29-1 | few | TGCAGCGTTGAGACAGGGTGGTCCTACAATGAGCAGTTCTTC | CSVETGWSYNEQFF
TRBJ2-1 | TRBD2 | TRBV7-9 | many | TGTGCCAGCAGCTCAATTCCGACTAGCGGGGGCAATGAGCAGTTCTTC | CASSSIPTSGGNEQFF
TRBJ2-5 | . | TRBV20-1 | few | TGCAGTGCTAGAGATCACCAGGGTTTGGAGACCCAGTACTTC | CSARDHQGLETQYF
TRBJ2-2 | . | TRBV28 | . | TGTGCCAGCAGTTTGGGGGTAGGGAGGACCGGGGAGCTGTTTTTT | CASSLGVGRTGELFF
TRBJ2-5 | TRBD2 | TRBV7-9 | . | TGTGCCAGCAGCTTTTGGCGGCTAGCGGATCAAGAGACCCAGTACTTC | CASSFWRLADQETQYF
TRBJ2-1 | TRBD2 | TRBV2 | . | TGTGCCAGGGGGACTAGCGGGGGATCCTACAATGAGCAGTTCTTC | CARGTSGGSYNEQFF
TRBJ2-1 | TRBD2 | TRBV9 | . | TGTGCCAGCAGCGTAGAGGGGACTAGCGGGAACAATGAGCAGTTCTTC | CASSVEGTSGNNEQFF
TRBJ2-1 | TRBD1 | TRBV12-3/TRBV12-4 | . | TGTGCCAGCAGGCTGACAGGGGAGCAGTTCTTC | CASRLTGEQFF
TRBJ2-1 | TRBD2 | TRBV2 | few | TGTGCCAGCAGTCGAGCGGGAGTCTCCTACAATGAGCAGTTCTTC | CASSRAGVSYNEQFF
TRBJ2-3 | TRBD2 | TRBV15 | . | TGTGCCACCAGCAGGGGACTAGCGGATTCAGATACGCAGTATTTT | CATSRGLADSDTQYF
TRBJ2-3 | TRBD1 | TRBV29-1 | few | TGCAGCGTTCCTAGGACAGGGAGGATCACAGATACGCAGTATTTT | CSVPRTGRITDTQYF
TRBJ2-7 | TRBD2 | TRBV5-1 | . | TGCGCCAGCAGCTTGAGGTCTAGCGGGAACTCCTACGAGCAGTACTTC | CASSLRSSGNSYEQYF
TRBJ1-2 | TRBD1 | TRBV12-3/TRBV12-4 | many | TGTGCCAGCAGCGGACAGGGGGCTAACACCTTC | CASSGQGANTF
TRBJ1-1 | TRBD1 | TRBV2 | few | TGTGCCAGCAGCGGGGACAGGGGTGCAGCTTTCTTT | CASSGDRGAAFF
TRBJ2-1 | . | TRBV7-3 | . | TGTGCCAGCAGCTTATTTACGTATGAGCAGTTCTTC | CASSLFTYEQFF
TRBJ2-1 | . | TRBV5-5 | few | TGTGCCAGCAGTTTAGCGGAGTGGGGTGAGCAGTTCTTC | CASSLAEWGEQFF
TRBJ2-3 | . | TRBV4-1 | few | TGCGCCAGCAGCCACCCACCTGGGCTAGCCCCAAGATGGGATACGCAGTATTTT | CASSHPPGLAPRWDTQYF
TRBJ2-3 | TRBD1 | TRBV5-1 | few | TGCGCCAGCAGCGTACTTGGGACAGGGTGGGACACAGATACGCAGTATTTT | CASSVLGTGWDTDTQYF
TRBJ2-2 | TRBD2 | TRBV7-9 | . | TGTGCCAGCAGCGAGACTAGCGGGGGGGCAGAGACCGGGGAGCTGTTTTTT | CASSETSGGAETGELFF
TRBJ1-1 | . | TRBV6-1 | few | TGTGCCAGCGGGACTAACCCGGATACTGAAGCTTTCTTT | CASGTNPDTEAFF
TRBJ2-5 | TRBD1 | TRBV10-3 | . | TGTGCCATCAGTGAAGGGGACAGGCACGGAGAGACCCAGTACTTC | CAISEGDRHGETQYF
TRBJ2-1 | . | TRBV12-2 | . | TGTGCAAGTCGCATAACTACCACTTGGGGGGGCGACCCATACAATGAGCAGTTCTTC | CASRITTTWGGDPYNEQFF
TRBJ2-1 | TRBD2 | TRBV4-2 | few | TGTGCCAGCAGCCAAGATCGAGTAGATCTAGCGGGGGGGCCGAATGAGCAGTTCTTC | CASSQDRVDLAGGPNEQFF
TRBJ2-5 | TRBD2 | TRBV4-1 | few | TGCGCCAGCAGCCAAGTCCAGTTCCAGGTGGGGGGGGTGCGAGAGACCCAGTACTTC | CASSQVQFQVGGVRETQYF
TRBJ2-3 | . | TRBV7-8 | few | TGTGCCAGCAGCTTATACGGGGGAGGCACAGATACGCAGTATTTT | CASSLYGGGTDTQYF
TRBJ2-3 | TRBD2 | TRBV5-1 | . | TGCGCCAGCGGGGGGGTAAGGGCAGATACGCAGTATTTT | CASGGVRADTQYF
TRBJ1-1 | . | TRBV20-1 | many | TGCAGTGCTAGAGATCCGACAGAAACTGAAGCTTTCTTT | CSARDPTETEAFF
TRBJ1-5 | TRBD1 | TRBV12-3/TRBV12-4 | many | TGTGCCAGCAGTGTGGACAGGGGACAGCCCCAGCATTTT | CASSVDRGQPQHF
TRBJ1-6 | . | TRBV7-3 | . | TGTGCCAGCAGCCCCGATTTCAATTCACCCCTCCACTTT | CASSPDFNSPLHF
TRBJ1-1 | . | TRBV28 | . | TGTGCCAGCAGTTCGACACAGGGTGAGAACACTGAAGCTTTCTTT | CASSSTQGENTEAFF
TRBJ2-2 | . | TRBV12-3/TRBV12-4 | many | TGTGCCAGCAGGTTCCGGGTTGCTGGCGGGGAGCTGTTTTTT | CASRFRVAGGELFF
TRBJ2-1 | TRBD2 | TRBV18 | . | TGTGCCAGCTCACCACCGGGACTAGAGGGAAGCTCCTACAATGAGCAGTTCTTC | CASSPPGLEGSSYNEQFF
TRBJ2-7 | TRBD2 | TRBV28 | . | TGTGCCAGCAGGACAGGACTAGCGGGAGGCAGCTCCTACGAGCAGTACTTC | CASRTGLAGGSSYEQYF
TRBJ2-3 | TRBD2 | TRBV12-3/TRBV12-4 | . | TGTGCCAGCACAATAGCGGGAGGCGATAAAGATACGCAGTATTTT | CASTIAGGDKDTQYF
TRBJ1-2 | TRBD1 | TRBV20-1 | few | TGCAGTGCTACTAACATTCAGGACAGGGGGATCTATGGCTACACCTTC | CSATNIQDRGIYGYTF
TRBJ1-4 | . | TRBV10-3 | few | TGTGCCACCGCGCTTGGGGGGGAAAAACTGTTTTTT | CATALGGEKLFF
TRBJ2-7 | . | TRBV2 | . | TGTGCCAGCAGGTCTGGGGGTTCACGGGAGCAGTACTTC | CASRSGGSREQYF
TRBJ2-7 | . | TRBV12-3/TRBV12-4 | . | TGTGCCAGCACCTCAGACAGGGAGGTCTCCTACGAGCAGTACTTC | CASTSDREVSYEQYF
TRBJ1-1 | . | TRBV20-1 | . | TGCAGTGCAAATGACCTATACGGGATCGGAAGAGACACTGAAGCTTTCTTT | CSANDLYGIGRDTEAFF
TRBJ2-7 | TRBD1 | TRBV7-9 | . | TGTGCCAGCAGCTTCCCGACAGGGGTCGAGCAGTACTTC | CASSFPTGVEQYF
TRBJ2-3 | . | TRBV14 | many | TGTGCCAGCAGCCAAGCTTCCACGGACTTAACAGATACGCAGTATTTT | CASSQASTDLTDTQYF
TRBJ2-1 | . | TRBV5-1 | . | TGCGCCAGCAGCTACTCCATTCTCCGGGGCACAACGGGCAATGAGCAGTTCTTC | CASSYSILRGTTGNEQFF
TRBJ2-7 | . | TRBV2 | many | TGTGCCACCGGACACGCCGCCTACGAGCAGTACTTC | CATGHAAYEQYF
TRBJ2-7 | TRBD2 | TRBV10-3 | . | TGTGCCAGCTCGGGAGGTTTCAACGAGCAGTACTTC | CASSGGFNEQYF
TRBJ2-1 | TRBD2 | TRBV9 | few | TGTGCCAGCAGCCCTGGGACTAGCGGGAGGGGTTACAATGAGCAGTTCTTC | CASSPGTSGRGYNEQFF